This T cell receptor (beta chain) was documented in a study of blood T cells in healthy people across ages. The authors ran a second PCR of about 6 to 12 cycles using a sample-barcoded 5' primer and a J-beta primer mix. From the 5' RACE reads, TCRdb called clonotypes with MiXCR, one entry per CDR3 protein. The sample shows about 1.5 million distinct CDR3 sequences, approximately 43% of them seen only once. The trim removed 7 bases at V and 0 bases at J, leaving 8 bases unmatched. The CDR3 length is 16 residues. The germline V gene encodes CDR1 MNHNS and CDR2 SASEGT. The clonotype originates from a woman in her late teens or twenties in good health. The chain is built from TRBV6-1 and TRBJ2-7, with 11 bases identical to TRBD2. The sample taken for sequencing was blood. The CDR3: CASTGSGRGSSYEQYF. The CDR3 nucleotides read TGTGCCAGCACGGGTAGCGGGAGGGGAAGCTCCTACGAGCAGTACTTC.